This T cell receptor beta chain was identified in a study of blood T cells in healthy people across ages. Points from the study as a whole: Older age coincided with a roughly linear decline in TCR beta diversity per million T cells.

Turning to this clonotype: Its antigen remains unidentified.

Primers used in a second PCR of roughly 7 to 12 cycles were a sample-barcoded 5' primer and a J-beta primer mix. The study obtained at least 3 million CDR3-containing paired-end reads from every sample. TCRdb analysed the 5' RACE reads with MiXCR anew, one entry per CDR3 protein. The sample shows roughly 800,000 distinct CDR3 sequences, 36% of them seen only once. They isolated at least 6.5 million PBMCs from each sample. Germline-derived CDR1 and CDR2 are MNHEY and SMNVEV (reference sequence). This CDR3 has 15 residues. Germline trimming cut 6 bases from V and 1 base from J; bases unmatched to any gene: 9.

V is TRBV27 and J is TRBJ2-7; 7 bases match TRBD1. The sequencing sample was made of blood. This receptor was obtained from a man aged 18-30 years in good health. The CDR3 reads CASRAKPGQSYEQYF. The CDR3, as DNA: TGTGCCAGCAGGGCTAAACCGGGACAGTCCTACGAGCAGTACTTC.